These 28 T cell receptor beta chains were sequenced from one sample in a study of OX40 agonist ivuxolimab in advanced cancers. Clones were read by immunoSEQ multiplex PCR, and TCRdb kept only the in-frame ones, dropping some. The table lists about 50,000 clones, 70% to 80% of them singletons. The sample here was CD4+ or CD8+ T cells sorted from blood, taken in a trial of the OX40 agonist ivuxolimab. These receptors all stem from an adult with an advanced solid tumor such as melanoma, head and neck, liver or kidney cancer.

J is TRBJ2-1 and V is TRBV11-3, with TRBD2 matching over 11 bases. Per germline, CDR1 SGHNT and CDR2 YENEEA. This CDR3 region has 15 residues. V lost 10 bases to trimming and J lost 5 bases; unmatched junction nucleotides: 10. The CDR3 DNA follows: TGTGCCACCTCTCCAGGGACTAGCGGCAACAATGAGCAGTTCTTC. Encoded protein: CATSPGTSGNNEQFF.

This chain connects TRBV5-1 to TRBJ1-4, with 7 bases fitting TRBD1. The V gene's germline CDR1 is SGHRS and CDR2 YFSETQ. The J segment lost 8 bases and the V segment lost 2 bases, leaving 6 bases of the junction unmatched. CDR3 length: 14 amino acids. The CDR3 DNA follows: TGCGCCAGCAGCTTACAGGGGTTCGGCGAAAAACTGTTTTTT. Protein: CASSLQGFGEKLFF.

The chain is built from TRBV6-5 and TRBJ1-2, with 8 bases identical to TRBD1. In germline, CDR1 is MNHEY, CDR2 SVGAGI. V dropped 5 bases and J dropped 4; count of bases not matched to a gene: 9. The CDR3 sequence is 15 residues long. The CDR3: CASSTQRTGSYGYTF. CDR3 DNA sequence: TGTGCCAGCAGTACTCAAAGGACAGGGTCCTATGGCTACACCTTC.

This clone appeared once. V is TRBV15 and J is TRBJ1-1, with unresolved D. V lost 2 bases, J lost 3 bases, and 13 bases lay in between. The CDR3 consists of 15 residues. Germline V gene sequence: CDR1 LNHNV, CDR2 YYDKDF (reference sequence). The CDR3 DNA is TGTGCCACCAGCAGACAACCGCGCGGGGACACTGAAGCTTTCTTT. Its translation is CATSRQPRGDTEAFF.

The chain is built from TRBV11-2 and TRBJ2-3; TRBD2 agrees at 12 bases. The CDR3 contains 16 residues. Germline V gives CDR1 SGHAT, CDR2 FQNNGV. J gave up 5 bases and V 5 bases, and 8 bases lay outside the gene matches. In nucleotides, the CDR3 is TGTGCCAGCAGCAGCCTAGCGGGAGGGCCAAAAGATACGCAGTATTTT. This encodes CASSSLAGGPKDTQYF.

CDR3 nucleotide sequence: TGTGCCAGCAGCTTTCTTTCCGGCTCCCAGGGGCAGTTCTTC. As protein: CASSFLSGSQGQFF. The chain employs TRBV7-2 and TRBJ2-1; tentative D call: TRBD1 (5 bases). V was trimmed by 3 bases and J by 12 bases, leaving 18 bases between them. Germline CDR1 and CDR2: SGHTA and FQGNSA. The CDR3 covers 14 residues.

The genes are TRBV7-9 and TRBJ1-2; a possible D gene is TRBD1 (6 bases). The CDR3 contains 16 residues. Germline values: CDR1 SEHNR, CDR2 FQNEAQ (reference sequence). V was clipped by 3 bases and J by 8 bases, with 22 bases between them. CDR3 DNA: TGTGCCAGCAGCTTGGGGCTGGTAATGGGGGCGAAGGGCTACACCTTC. Translated: CASSLGLVMGAKGYTF.

V gene TRBV5-6 combines with J gene TRBJ1-2, with D perhaps matching TRBD1 (5 bases). Trimming took 0 bases from V and 5 from J, leaving 17 bases between them. The CDR3 runs to 16 residues. CDR1 is SGHDT, CDR2 YYEEEE, per germline. The CDR3 coding sequence is TGTGCCAGCAGCTTGGTCCTCCCGGGACGGGGTTATGGCTACACCTTC. Residues: CASSLVLPGRGYGYTF.

This sequence joins TRBV18 and TRBJ1-5, with 8 bases aligning to TRBD1. The CDR3 is 13 residues long. Germline CDR1 KGHSH, CDR2 LQKENI. The trim removed 1 base at V and 8 bases at J, leaving 1 base unmatched. Written as DNA, the CDR3 is TGTGCCAGCTCACCACAGACAGGGGAGCCCCAGCATTTT. Translation gives CASSPQTGEPQHF.

V is TRBV7-9 and J is TRBJ2-3; unclear D gene. The CDR3 is 14 amino acids. The germline V gene has CDR1 SEHNR and CDR2 FQNEAQ (reference sequence). Trimming removed 0 bases at V and 0 bases at J, with 4 bases between. The chain's CDR3 is CASSLAGSTDTQYF. The DNA of the CDR3 is TGTGCCAGCAGCTTAGCCGGGAGCACAGATACGCAGTATTTT.

The rearrangement uses TRBV11-3 and TRBJ2-1, with D tentatively TRBD2 (5 bases). The CDR3 contains 14 residues. The V end lost 4 bases, the J end lost 9 bases, and 16 bases lay between the germline ends. Germline V gene lookup returns CDR1 SGHNT and CDR2 YENEEA. The CDR3 reads CASSSSWLGSEQFF. The DNA for the CDR3 is TGTGCCAGCAGCTCCAGTTGGTTGGGGAGTGAGCAGTTCTTC.

The rearrangement joins TRBV29-1 to TRBJ1-1; 7 nucleotides agree with TRBD1. There are 13 residues in the CDR3. V was pared by 4 bases and J by 6 bases, with 8 bases of the junction left unmatched. CDR1 and CDR2 (germline): SQVTM, ANQGSEA. CDR3 protein: CSVVGQGGAEAFF. The CDR3 region has the DNA TGCAGCGTTGTTGGCCAGGGGGGCGCTGAAGCTTTCTTT.

This clone was counted a few times. The chain links TRBV5-1 to TRBJ2-3; a weak D match, TRBD2 (6 bases). The CDR3 runs to 14 residues. CDR1 and CDR2 (germline): SGHRS, YFSETQ. V was clipped by 3 bases and J by 6 bases, with 14 bases between them. CDR3 loop: CASSSTTSPDTQYF. The CDR3 region has the DNA TGCGCCAGCAGCTCTACGACTAGTCCGGATACGCAGTATTTT.

This clone was counted only a few times. This chain links TRBV5-1 with TRBJ2-5; TRBD1 matches 7 bases. The germline V gene has CDR1 SGHRS and CDR2 YFSETQ. This CDR3 has 16 residues. Trimming took 0 bases from V and 5 from J; bases not matched to a gene: 10. The chain's CDR3 is CASSLGRTGARETQYF. As DNA, the CDR3 is TGCGCCAGCAGCTTGGGTAGGACAGGTGCCAGGGAGACCCAGTACTTC.

This chain joins TRBV6-1 and TRBJ2-3; 13 bases agree with TRBD2. The length of the CDR3 is 15 residues. In germline, CDR1 is MNHNS, CDR2 SASEGT. V lost 6 bases and J lost 6; bases outside the gene matches: 6. The CDR3 here is CASRKLAGGADTQYF. The CDR3 DNA reads as TGTGCCAGCAGGAAACTAGCGGGAGGGGCGGATACGCAGTATTTT.

The CDR3: CASSLPNQPQHF. The CDR3 DNA follows: TGTGCCAGCAGCTTACCAAATCAGCCCCAGCATTTT. The chain has TRBV7-2 and TRBJ1-5; D remains ambiguous. From germline, CDR1 is SGHTA and CDR2 FQGNSA. The CDR3 is 12 amino acids. Deletions cut 2 bases from V and 4 bases from J, with 3 bases between.

The rearrangement joins TRBV9 to TRBJ2-7; 7 bases map to TRBD2. Germline loops: CDR1 SGDLS, CDR2 YYNGEE. This CDR3 contains 17 residues. V was pared by 3 bases and J by 6 bases, with 18 bases of the junction left unmatched. The DNA for the CDR3 is TGTGCCAGCAGCGAGAGGGAGGGAACTAGCAGTCCGATCGAGCAGTACTTC. Amino acid sequence: CASSEREGTSSPIEQYF.

The chain joins TRBV4-3 to TRBJ2-3; D remains unclear. V was shortened by 3 bases and J by 1 base, with 8 bases between the two germline ends. Germline V gene data show CDR1 as LGHNA and CDR2 as YSLEER. CDR3 length: 14 residues. Here the CDR3 DNA reads TGCGCCAGCAGCCACCGGACGGGCACAGATACGCAGTATTTT. Protein product: CASSHRTGTDTQYF.

This chain links TRBV15 with TRBJ2-5, with D maybe TRBD2 (5 bases). The germline CDR1 and CDR2 sequences are LNHNV and YYDKDF (reference sequence). Trimming left V 0 bases short and J 5 bases short, with 7 bases between. The CDR3 is 13 residues long. The CDR3 sequence: CATSRDRGETQYF. The CDR3 DNA follows: TGTGCCACCAGCAGAGATCGGGGTGAGACCCAGTACTTC.

The chain combines TRBV2 with TRBJ2-2; a possible D gene is TRBD2 (6 bases). The CDR3 spans 15 residues. Trimming cost V 2 bases and J 5 bases, with 12 bases left between them. CDR1 SNHLY and CDR2 FYNNEI come from the germline V gene. CDR3 region: CASSERGFTTGELFF. The CDR3 bases are TGTGCCAGCAGTGAACGGGGGTTTACTACCGGGGAGCTGTTTTTT.

The chain links TRBV2 to TRBJ2-7, with TRBD2 matching over 7 bases. CDR1 and CDR2 from the germline V gene are SNHLY and FYNNEI. With 6 bases clipped from V and 6 bases from J, the junction kept 11 bases outside the gene matches. The length of the CDR3 is 14 residues. Here the CDR3 reads CASSGTGGKGEQYF. The CDR3 region has the DNA TGTGCCAGCAGCGGGACGGGAGGAAAGGGCGAGCAGTACTTC.

This clone was detected only a few times. This chain connects TRBV7-2 to TRBJ1-3; possible D gene TRBD1, 5 bases. V was trimmed by 4 bases and J by 2 bases, leaving 9 bases between them. CDR1 and CDR2 (germline): SGHTA, FQGNSA. The CDR3 is 14 amino acids. CDR3 loop: CASSSRAAGNTIYF. DNA for the CDR3: TGTGCCAGCAGCTCCAGGGCAGCTGGAAACACCATATATTTT.

This clone was found a few times. The J gene is TRBJ1-1, the V gene TRBV25-1; D call uncertain. V was trimmed by 6 bases and J by 3 bases, leaving 5 bases between them. Germline V gives CDR1 MGHDK, CDR2 SYGVNS. CDR3 length: 11 amino acids. The CDR3 loop is CASSHYTEAFF. CDR3 in DNA: TGTGCCAGCAGCCACTACACTGAAGCTTTCTTT.

The gene calls are TRBV4-2 and TRBJ1-1; maybe TRBD1 (5 bases). Germline V gene lookup returns CDR1 LGHNA and CDR2 YNFKEQ. The CDR3 sequence is 13 residues long. Trimming shortened V by 1 base and J by 2 bases, and 5 bases separated the two germline ends. The DNA for the CDR3 is TGTGCCAGCAGCCAAGGGACAAACACTGAAGCTTTCTTT. As protein: CASSQGTNTEAFF.

The chain joins TRBV18 to TRBJ2-3; 7 bases are shared with TRBD1. The trim removed 1 base at V and 1 base at J, leaving 2 bases unmatched. The CDR3 extends over 15 amino acids. Germline V CDR1 and CDR2: KGHSH, LQKENI. Here the CDR3 reads CASSPLGQRTDTQYF. The CDR3 coding sequence is TGTGCCAGCTCACCACTGGGACAGCGCACAGATACGCAGTATTTT.

This clone was recorded only once. The chain is built from TRBV6-6 and TRBJ2-6, with D unclear. The CDR3 has 15 amino acids. The germline gives CDR1 MNHNY, CDR2 SVGAGI (reference sequence). Trimming removed 5 bases from V and 0 bases from J, with 8 bases in between. The CDR3 DNA follows: TGTGCCAGCAGTAGAGTGTACTCTGGGGCCAACGTCCTGACTTTC. Translated: CASSRVYSGANVLTF.

The V and J genes are TRBV5-8 and TRBJ1-4, with D maybe TRBD1 (5 bases). The CDR3 spans 15 residues. Trimming removed 6 bases at V and 4 bases at J, with 16 bases between. The germline CDR1 and CDR2 sequences are SGHTS and YDEGEE. CDR3 sequence reads: CASILQNGGNEKLFF. For the CDR3, the DNA is TGTGCCAGCATCCTCCAGAATGGGGGTAATGAAAAACTGTTTTTT.

This chain links TRBV28 with TRBJ2-7; D possibly corresponds to TRBD2 (6 bases). Germline values: CDR1 MDHEN, CDR2 SYDVKM. This CDR3 is 13 amino acids long. The V gene lost 6 bases and the J gene lost 4 bases, with 13 bases spanning the gap. The CDR3 DNA reads as TGTGCCAGCAGGGAGGGGAGGAGGTACGAGCAGTACTTC. Translating it yields CASREGRRYEQYF.